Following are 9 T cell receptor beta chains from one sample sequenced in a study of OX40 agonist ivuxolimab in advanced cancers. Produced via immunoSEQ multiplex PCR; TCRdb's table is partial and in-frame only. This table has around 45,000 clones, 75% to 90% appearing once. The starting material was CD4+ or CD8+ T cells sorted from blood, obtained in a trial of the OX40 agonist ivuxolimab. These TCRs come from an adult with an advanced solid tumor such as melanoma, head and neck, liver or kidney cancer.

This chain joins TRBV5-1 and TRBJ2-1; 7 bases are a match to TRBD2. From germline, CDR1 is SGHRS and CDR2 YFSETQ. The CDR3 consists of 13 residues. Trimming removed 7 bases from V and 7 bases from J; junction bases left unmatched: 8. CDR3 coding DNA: TGCGCCAGCCGGGCTAGCGGTAGGAATGAGCAGTTCTTC. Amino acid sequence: CASRASGRNEQFF.

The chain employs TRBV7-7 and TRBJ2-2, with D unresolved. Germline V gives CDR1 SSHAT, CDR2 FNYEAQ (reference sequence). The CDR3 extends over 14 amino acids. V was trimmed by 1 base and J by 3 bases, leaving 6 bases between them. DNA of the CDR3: TGTGCCAGCAGCTTAGGGCAGTACACCGGGGAGCTGTTTTTT. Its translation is CASSLGQYTGELFF.

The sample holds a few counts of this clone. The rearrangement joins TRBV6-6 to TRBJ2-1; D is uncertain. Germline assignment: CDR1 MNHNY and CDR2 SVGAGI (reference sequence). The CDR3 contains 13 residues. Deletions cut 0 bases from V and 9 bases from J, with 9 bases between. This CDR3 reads CASSYSLAAEQFF. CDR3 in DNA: TGTGCCAGCAGTTACTCGTTGGCGGCTGAGCAGTTCTTC.

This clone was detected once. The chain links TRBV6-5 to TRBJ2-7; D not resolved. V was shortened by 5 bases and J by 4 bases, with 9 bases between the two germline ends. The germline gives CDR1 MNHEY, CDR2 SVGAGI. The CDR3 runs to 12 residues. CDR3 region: CASSLTRYEQYF. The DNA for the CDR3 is TGTGCCAGCAGTCTGACCCGGTACGAGCAGTACTTC.

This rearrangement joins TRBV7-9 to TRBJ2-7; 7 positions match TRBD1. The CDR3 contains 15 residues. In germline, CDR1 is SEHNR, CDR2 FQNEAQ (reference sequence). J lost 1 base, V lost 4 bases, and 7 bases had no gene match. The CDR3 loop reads CASSSSRGQSYEQYF. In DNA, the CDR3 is TGTGCCAGCAGCTCATCCAGGGGACAGTCCTACGAGCAGTACTTC.

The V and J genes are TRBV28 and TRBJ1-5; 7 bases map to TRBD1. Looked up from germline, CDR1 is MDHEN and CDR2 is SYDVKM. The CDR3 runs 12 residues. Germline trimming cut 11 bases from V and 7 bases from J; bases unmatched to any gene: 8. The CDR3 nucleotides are TGTGCCTCAGATAGAGGGGGCCAGCCCCAGCATTTT. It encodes CASDRGGQPQHF.

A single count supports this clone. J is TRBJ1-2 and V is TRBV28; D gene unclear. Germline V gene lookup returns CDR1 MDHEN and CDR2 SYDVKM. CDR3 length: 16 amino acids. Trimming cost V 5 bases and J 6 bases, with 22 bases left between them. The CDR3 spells CASSPLSAGLSNGYTF. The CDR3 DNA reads TGTGCCAGCAGTCCCCTCTCGGCAGGCCTATCTAATGGCTACACCTTC.

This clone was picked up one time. The CDR3 coding sequence is TGTGCCAGCAGCCCGGGACGGATGGGCGCGAACACTGAAGCTTTCTTT. Amino acid sequence: CASSPGRMGANTEAFF. This chain links TRBV7-9 with TRBJ1-1; D is possibly TRBD1 (5 bases). Trimming pared 5 bases from V and 1 base from J, leaving 17 bases between. The CDR3 spans 16 residues. Germline CDR1 SEHNR, CDR2 FQNEAQ (reference sequence).

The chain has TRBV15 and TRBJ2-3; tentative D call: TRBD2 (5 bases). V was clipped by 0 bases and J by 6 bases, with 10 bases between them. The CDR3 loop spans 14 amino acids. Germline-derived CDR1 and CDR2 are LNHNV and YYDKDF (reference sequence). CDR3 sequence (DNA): TGTGCCACCAGCAGAGATCGGACGGGGGATACGCAGTATTTT. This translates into CATSRDRTGDTQYF.